This TCR beta chain was obtained from a study of T-cell reconstitution after alpha-beta-depleted transplantation in children. TCRbeta library construction was performed incorporating unique molecular identifiers. TCRdb recomputed calls from the PCR reads with MiXCR, one row per CDR3 protein. Among approximately 400,000 distinct CDR3 sequences, 11% were seen once, and the ten largest hold 5% to 6.5%. CDR1 is SGHTA, CDR2 FQGTGA, per germline. The CDR3 is 14 residues long. With 7 bases clipped from V and 6 bases from J, the junction kept 9 bases outside the gene matches. This TCR was sampled from a human donor who donated a stem cell graft to a child with acute myeloid leukemia. The genes are TRBV7-3 and TRBJ1-1; 9 bases agree with TRBD1. Source: PBMCs from the stem cell graft donor, taken from the stem cell graft. The CDR3 region is CASTKGQGTSEAFF. Here the CDR3 DNA reads TGTGCCAGCACCAAGGGACAGGGAACTTCTGAAGCTTTCTTT.